The clone carrying this T cell receptor (beta chain) was counted between two and nine times. The antigen is unknown. The sample belongs to a study of regulatory T cells in long-lasting Graves disease. Described time point: persistent/refractory GD, antithyroid drugs over 5 years with positive TRAb. PBMC RNA was the source of the TCR library. Arm-PCR of CDR3 regions and iRepertoire HTBI primers were used to build TCR beta libraries. TCRdb re-analysed the multiplex PCR reads in MiXCR, keeping a single row per CDR3 protein. The data hold about 290,000 distinct CDR3 sequences, with more than 20% observed a single time. Whole-study results and caveats: Clonotypes that were public and shared totalled about 2,500 in persistent patients versus about a thousand in new patients. Few sampled subjects may have lowered accuracy.

Sample: peripheral blood mononuclear cells (PBMCs), taken when the disease was refractory, from a patient treated with antithyroid drugs. The source of this sequence is a female donor with Graves disease.

The CDR3: CASPPTASNVLTF. The CDR3 region has the DNA TGTGCCAGCCCACCGACAGCGTCCAACGTCCTGACTTTC. The rearrangement joins TRBV7-9 to TRBJ2-6, with a tentative D call TRBD1 (5 bases). The germline V and J ends were trimmed by 8 bases and 8 bases, with 13 bases remaining between them. The length of the CDR3 is 13 residues. From germline, CDR1 is SEHNR and CDR2 FQNEAQ (reference sequence).